The entry below gives a single T cell receptor beta chain sequence along with its context. What it binds is unknown. The read terminates 3 residues ahead of where the CDR3 ends, so the germline J gene completes it. This sample is drawn from a study of T cell clonality in common variable immunodeficiency. Notes on the study in general: Common variable immunodeficiency TCR beta sequences reportedly had fewer deletions and N-nucleotide insertions.

Libraries were prepared by immunoSEQ multiplex PCR; TCRdb keeps only in-frame clonotypes and omits some of them. The specimen has about 11,000 clones, none found just once. This CDR3 comprises 17 residues. The J segment lost 4 bases and the V segment lost 2 bases, leaving 9 bases of the junction unmatched. The germline gives CDR1 GTSNPN, CDR2 SVGIG (reference sequence). The V gene is TRBV30, the J gene TRBJ2-2; 11 nucleotides agree with TRBD1. Sequenced: peripheral blood mononuclear cells. The clonotype comes from a human donor with common variable immunodeficiency. The sequenced part of the CDR3 DNA is TGTGCCTGGAGTCCCCATACCGGGACAGGGGGCACCGGGGAG. Residues: CAWSPHTGTGGTGE. The full CDR3 reads CAWSPHTGTGGTGELFF.